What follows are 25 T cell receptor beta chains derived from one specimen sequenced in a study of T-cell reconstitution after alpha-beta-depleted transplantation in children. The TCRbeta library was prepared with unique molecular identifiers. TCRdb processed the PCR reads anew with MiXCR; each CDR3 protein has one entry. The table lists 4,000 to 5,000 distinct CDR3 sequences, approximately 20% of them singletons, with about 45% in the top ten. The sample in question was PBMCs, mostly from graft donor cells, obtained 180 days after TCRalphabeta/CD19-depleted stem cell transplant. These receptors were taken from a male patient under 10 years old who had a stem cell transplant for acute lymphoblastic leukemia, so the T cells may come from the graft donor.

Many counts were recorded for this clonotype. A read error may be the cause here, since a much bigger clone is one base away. Written as DNA, the CDR3 is TGTGCCAGCAGTCTAGGATGGTATTCCTACGAGCAGTACTTC. It encodes CASSLGWYSYEQYF. This chain connects TRBV6-5 to TRBJ2-7; D is unclear. Deletions cut 5 bases from V and 1 base from J, with 12 bases between. The CDR3 extends over 14 amino acids. CDR1 is MNHEY, CDR2 SVGAGI, per germline.

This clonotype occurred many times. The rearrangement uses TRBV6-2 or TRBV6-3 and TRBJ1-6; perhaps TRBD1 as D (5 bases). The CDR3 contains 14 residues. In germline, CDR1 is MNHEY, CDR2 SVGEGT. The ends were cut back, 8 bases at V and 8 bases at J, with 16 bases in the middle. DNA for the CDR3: TGTGCCAGCGGGGGGTGGCTAGACGATTCACCCCTCCACTTT. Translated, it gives CASGGWLDDSPLHF.

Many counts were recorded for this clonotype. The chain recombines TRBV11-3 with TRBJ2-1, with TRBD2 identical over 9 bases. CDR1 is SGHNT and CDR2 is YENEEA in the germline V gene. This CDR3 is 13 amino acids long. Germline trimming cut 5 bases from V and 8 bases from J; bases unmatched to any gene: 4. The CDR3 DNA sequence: TGTGCCAGCAGCGTGGGACTAGCCGATGAGCAGTTCTTC. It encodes CASSVGLADEQFF.

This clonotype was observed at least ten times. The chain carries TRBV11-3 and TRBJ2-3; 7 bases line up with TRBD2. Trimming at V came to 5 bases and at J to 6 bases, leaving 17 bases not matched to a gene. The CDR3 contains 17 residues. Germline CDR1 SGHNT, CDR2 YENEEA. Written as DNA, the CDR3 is TGTGCCAGCAGCCCCGGCGGGGGAGCGGTGATTCGGGATACGCAGTATTTT. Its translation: CASSPGGGAVIRDTQYF.

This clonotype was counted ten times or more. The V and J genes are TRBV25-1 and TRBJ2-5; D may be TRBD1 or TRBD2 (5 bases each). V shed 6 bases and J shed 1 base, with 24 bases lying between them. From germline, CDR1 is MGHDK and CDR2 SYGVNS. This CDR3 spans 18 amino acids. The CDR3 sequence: CASRAFGHLGPPQETQYF. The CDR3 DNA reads TGTGCCAGCAGGGCCTTCGGCCATTTGGGACCGCCCCAAGAGACCCAGTACTTC.

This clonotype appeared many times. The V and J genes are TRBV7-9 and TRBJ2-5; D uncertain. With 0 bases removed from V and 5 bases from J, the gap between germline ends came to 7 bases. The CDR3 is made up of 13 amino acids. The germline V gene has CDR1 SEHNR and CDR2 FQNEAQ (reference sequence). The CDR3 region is CASSLASVETQYF. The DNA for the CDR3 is TGTGCCAGCAGCTTAGCGAGCGTGGAGACCCAGTACTTC.

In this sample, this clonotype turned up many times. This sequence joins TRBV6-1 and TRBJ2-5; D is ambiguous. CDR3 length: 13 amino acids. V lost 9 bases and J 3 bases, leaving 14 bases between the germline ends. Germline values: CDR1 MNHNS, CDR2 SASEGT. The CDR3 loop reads CASKIHSKETQYF. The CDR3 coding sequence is TGTGCCAGTAAAATCCACAGTAAAGAGACCCAGTACTTC.

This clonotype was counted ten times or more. DNA for the CDR3: TGTGCCAGCAGCTTATCAGCGGGAGTCGACAATGAGCAGTTCTTC. Its translation is CASSLSAGVDNEQFF. This chain links TRBV7-2 with TRBJ2-1, with 8 bases lining up with TRBD2. The CDR3 is 15 residues long. Germline loops: CDR1 SGHTA, CDR2 FQGNSA. The junction had 5 bases not matched to a gene; V was cut back by 2 bases and J by 5 bases.

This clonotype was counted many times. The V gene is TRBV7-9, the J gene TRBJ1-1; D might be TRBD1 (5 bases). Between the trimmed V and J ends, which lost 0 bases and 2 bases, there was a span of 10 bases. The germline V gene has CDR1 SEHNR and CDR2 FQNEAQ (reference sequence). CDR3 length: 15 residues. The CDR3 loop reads CASSLAGTGNTEAFF. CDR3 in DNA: TGTGCCAGCAGCTTAGCGGGGACGGGTAACACTGAAGCTTTCTTT.

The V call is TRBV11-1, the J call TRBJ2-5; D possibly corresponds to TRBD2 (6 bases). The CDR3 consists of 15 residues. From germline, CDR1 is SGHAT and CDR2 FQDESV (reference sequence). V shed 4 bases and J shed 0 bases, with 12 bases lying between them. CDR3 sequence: CASSSRRGNQETQYF. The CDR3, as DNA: TGTGCCAGCAGCTCGAGGCGGGGCAACCAAGAGACCCAGTACTTC. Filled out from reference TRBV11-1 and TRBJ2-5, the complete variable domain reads EAEVAQSPRYKITEKSQAVAFWCDPISGHATLYWYRQILGQGPELLVQFQDESVVDDSQLPKDRFSAERLKGVDSTLKIQPAELGDSAMYLCASSSRRGNQETQYFGPGTRLLVL.

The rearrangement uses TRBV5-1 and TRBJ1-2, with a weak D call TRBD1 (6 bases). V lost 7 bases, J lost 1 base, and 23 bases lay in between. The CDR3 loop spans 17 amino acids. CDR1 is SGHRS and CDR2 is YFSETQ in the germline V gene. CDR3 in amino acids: CASGSEAETGYNYGYTF. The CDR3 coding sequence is TGCGCCAGCGGATCCGAGGCCGAGACAGGCTATAACTATGGCTACACCTTC.

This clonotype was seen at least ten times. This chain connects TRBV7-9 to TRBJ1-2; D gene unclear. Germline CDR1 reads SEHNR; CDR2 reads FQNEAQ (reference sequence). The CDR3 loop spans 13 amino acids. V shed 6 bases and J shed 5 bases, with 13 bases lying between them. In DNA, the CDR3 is TGTGCCAGCAGGCCCAAAGGAGGGTATGGCTACACCTTC. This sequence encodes CASRPKGGYGYTF.

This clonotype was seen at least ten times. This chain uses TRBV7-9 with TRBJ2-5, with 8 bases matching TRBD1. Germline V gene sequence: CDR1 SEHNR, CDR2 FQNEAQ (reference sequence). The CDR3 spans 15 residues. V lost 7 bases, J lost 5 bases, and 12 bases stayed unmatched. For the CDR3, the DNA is TGTGCCAGCACCCCCAGGGGGCCGGTTTGGGAGACCCAGTACTTC. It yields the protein CASTPRGPVWETQYF.

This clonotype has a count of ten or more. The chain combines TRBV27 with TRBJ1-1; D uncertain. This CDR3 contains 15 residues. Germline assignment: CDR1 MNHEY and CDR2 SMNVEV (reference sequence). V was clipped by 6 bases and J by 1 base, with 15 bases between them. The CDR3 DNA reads TGTGCCAGCAGCCCCTTTGTTGCCGAGAACACTGAAGCTTTCTTT. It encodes CASSPFVAENTEAFF.

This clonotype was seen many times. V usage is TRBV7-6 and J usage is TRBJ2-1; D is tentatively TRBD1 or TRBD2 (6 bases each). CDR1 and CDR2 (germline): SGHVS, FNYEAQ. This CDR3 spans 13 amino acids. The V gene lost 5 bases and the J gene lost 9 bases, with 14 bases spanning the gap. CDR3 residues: CASSKSRGLEQFF. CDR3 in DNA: TGTGCCAGCAGCAAAAGCAGGGGACTTGAGCAGTTCTTC.

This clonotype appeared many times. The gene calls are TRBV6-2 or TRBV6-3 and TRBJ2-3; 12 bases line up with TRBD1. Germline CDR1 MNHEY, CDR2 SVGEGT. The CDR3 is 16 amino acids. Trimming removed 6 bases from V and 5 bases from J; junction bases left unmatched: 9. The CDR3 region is CASRPTGTGGKDTQYF. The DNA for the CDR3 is TGTGCCAGCAGACCAACTGGGACAGGGGGCAAAGATACGCAGTATTTT.

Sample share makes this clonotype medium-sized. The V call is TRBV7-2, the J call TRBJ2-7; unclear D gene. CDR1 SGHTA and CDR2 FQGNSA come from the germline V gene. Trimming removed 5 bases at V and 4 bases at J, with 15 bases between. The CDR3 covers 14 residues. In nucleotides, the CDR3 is TGTGCCAGCAGCCGTAGTGGGATCCAATACGAGCAGTACTTC. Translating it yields CASSRSGIQYEQYF. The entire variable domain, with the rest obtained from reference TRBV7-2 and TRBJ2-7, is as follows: GAGVSQSPSNKVTEKGKDVELRCDPISGHTALYWYRQSLGQGLEFLIYFQGNSAPDKSGLPSDRFSAERTGGSVSTLTIQRTQQEDSAVYLCASSRSGIQYEQYFGPGTRLTVT.

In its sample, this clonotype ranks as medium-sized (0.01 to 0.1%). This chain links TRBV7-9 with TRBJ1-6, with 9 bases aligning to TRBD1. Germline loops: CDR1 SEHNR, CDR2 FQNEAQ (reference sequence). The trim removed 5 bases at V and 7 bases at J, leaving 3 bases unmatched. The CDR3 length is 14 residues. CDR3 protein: CASSRQGGNSPLHF. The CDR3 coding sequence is TGTGCCAGCAGCAGACAGGGGGGGAATTCACCCCTCCACTTT.

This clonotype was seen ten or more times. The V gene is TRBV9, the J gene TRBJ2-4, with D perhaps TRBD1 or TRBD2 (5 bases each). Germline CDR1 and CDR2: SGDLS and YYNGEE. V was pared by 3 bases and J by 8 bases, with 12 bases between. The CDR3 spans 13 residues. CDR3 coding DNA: TGTGCCAGCAGCGAACCCGGGACGGACATTCAGTACTTC. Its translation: CASSEPGTDIQYF.

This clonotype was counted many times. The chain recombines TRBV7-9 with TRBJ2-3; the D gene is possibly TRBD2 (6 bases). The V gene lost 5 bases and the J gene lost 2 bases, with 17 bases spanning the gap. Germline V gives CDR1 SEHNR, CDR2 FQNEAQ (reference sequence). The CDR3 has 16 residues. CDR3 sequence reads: CASSATSRTITDTQYF. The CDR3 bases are TGTGCCAGCAGCGCGACTTCACGGACTATCACAGATACGCAGTATTTT. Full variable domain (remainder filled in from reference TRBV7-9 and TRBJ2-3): DTGVSQNPRHKITKRGQNVTFRCDPISEHNRLYWYRQTLGQGPEFLTYFQNEAQLEKSRLLSDRFSAERPKGSFSTLEIQRTEQGDSAMYLCASSATSRTITDTQYFGPGTRLTVL.

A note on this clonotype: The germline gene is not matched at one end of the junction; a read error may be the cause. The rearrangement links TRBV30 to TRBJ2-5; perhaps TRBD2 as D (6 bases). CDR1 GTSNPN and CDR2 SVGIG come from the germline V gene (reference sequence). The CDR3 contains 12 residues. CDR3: CAWSGDLEGVNF. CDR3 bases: TGTGCCTGGAGTGGAGACCTGGAGGGCGTTAACTTC.

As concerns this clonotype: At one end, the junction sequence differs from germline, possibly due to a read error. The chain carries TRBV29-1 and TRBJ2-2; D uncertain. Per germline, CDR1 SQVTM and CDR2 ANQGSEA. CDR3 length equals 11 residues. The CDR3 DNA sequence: TGCAGCGCTGTAATCCCCGGGCAGCTGTTTTTC. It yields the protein CSAVIPGQLFF.

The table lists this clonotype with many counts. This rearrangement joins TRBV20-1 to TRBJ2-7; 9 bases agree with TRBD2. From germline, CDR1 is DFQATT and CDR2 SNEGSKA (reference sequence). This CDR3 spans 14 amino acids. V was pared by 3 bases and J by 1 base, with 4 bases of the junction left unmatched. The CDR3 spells CSASLAGESYEQYF. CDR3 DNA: TGCAGTGCTAGTTTAGCGGGAGAATCCTACGAGCAGTACTTC.

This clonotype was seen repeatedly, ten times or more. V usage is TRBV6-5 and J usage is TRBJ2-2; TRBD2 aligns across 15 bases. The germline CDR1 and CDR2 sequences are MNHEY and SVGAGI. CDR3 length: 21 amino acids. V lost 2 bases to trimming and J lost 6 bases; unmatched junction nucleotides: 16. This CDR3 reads CASSYGTGGLAGGTIPGELFF. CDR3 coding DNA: TGTGCCAGCAGTTACGGGACAGGGGGACTAGCGGGAGGCACCATCCCCGGGGAGCTGTTTTTT.

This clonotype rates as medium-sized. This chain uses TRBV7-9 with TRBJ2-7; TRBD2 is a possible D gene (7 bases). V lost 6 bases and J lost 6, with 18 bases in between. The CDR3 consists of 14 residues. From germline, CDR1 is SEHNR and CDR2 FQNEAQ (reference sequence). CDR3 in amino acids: CASSRQTGGGEQYF. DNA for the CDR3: TGTGCCAGCAGTAGACAAACGGGGGGCGGCGAGCAGTACTTC.